The source of this T cell receptor beta chain is a study of T cell responses to AZD1222 COVID-19 vaccine. Study context: Pooled together were second doses at about 4 or about 12 weeks.

A note on this clone: The antigen is unknown.

TCRdb's table, derived via immunoSEQ multiplex PCR, lists solely in-frame clones and lacks some. The sample carries about 100,000 clones, 88% recorded once. The CDR3 has 13 amino acids. The ends were cut back, 6 bases at V and 5 bases at J, with 13 bases in the middle. The V gene's germline CDR1 is SNHLY and CDR2 FYNNEI. Overall study findings and caveats: Donors were mostly white British, more females; clonal diversity possibly underestimated. Repertoires in all cases were sampled only once the peak T cell response had passed.

The material was peripheral blood, obtained on day 0 of AZD1222 vaccination. The V and J genes are TRBV2 and TRBJ1-1; no clear D. This TCR came from an adult in good health. CDR3 loop: CASRTVEGTEAFF. The CDR3 bases are TGTGCCAGCAGGACCGTGGAAGGGACTGAAGCTTTCTTT.